Each of the 32 T cell receptor beta chains below was sequenced from the same sample in a study of human T cells and chemical hapten exposure. TCRdb independently ran MiXCR on the RACE reads; one entry per CDR3 protein. The sample yields around 69,000 distinct CDR3 sequences, approximately 9% seen once. As to time point: patch test 2, 6 weeks after DPC sensitization. Treatment indicated: therapeutic diphenylcyclopropenone sensitization with weekly scalp DPC. Here the sequenced sample was whole blood, taken in connection with sensitization to the hapten diphenylcyclopropenone (DPC). The receptor source for this set is a woman in her forties or fifties with alopecia areata. Some clones in this sample may be carry-over from other donors' samples.

Ten or more counts support this clonotype. The chain's CDR3 is CASSQGSTGTYNSPLHF. The CDR3 coding sequence is TGCGCCAGCAGCCAAGGTTCTACAGGGACCTATAATTCACCCCTCCACTTT. The chain is built from TRBV4-1 and TRBJ1-6, with D possibly TRBD1 on 6 matching bases. CDR1 is MGHRA and CDR2 is YSYEKL in the germline V gene. The CDR3 contains 17 residues. Trimming stripped 1 base from V and 2 bases from J, with 12 bases between.

This clonotype was seen ten or more times. This chain uses TRBV6-5 with TRBJ1-1, with 9 bases fitting TRBD1. Germline assignment: CDR1 MNHEY and CDR2 SVGAGI. The J segment lost 4 bases and the V segment lost 7 bases, leaving 10 bases of the junction unmatched. This CDR3 spans 15 amino acids. CDR3 nucleotides: TGTGCCAGCAAACTACGGACAGGGGAGGGCACTGAAGCTTTCTTT. This sequence encodes CASKLRTGEGTEAFF.

Concerning this clonotype itself: This sequence may be a read error, since a much larger clone differs from it by one base. This chain uses TRBV14 with TRBJ1-2; D is undetermined. The CDR3 is 13 residues long. Per the germline V gene, CDR1 is SGHDN and CDR2 is FVKESK. The CDR3 sequence is CASSQDDDYSYTF. In DNA form, the CDR3 reads TGTGCCAGCAGCCAAGACGACGACTATAGCTACACCTTC.

At least ten counts were recorded for this clonotype. This sequence joins TRBV6-5 and TRBJ1-3, with TRBD1 identical over 8 bases. The CDR3 has 15 residues. Germline V gives CDR1 MNHEY, CDR2 SVGAGI. V was pared by 5 bases and J by 0 bases, with 3 bases of the junction left unmatched. The DNA for the CDR3 is TGTGCCAGCAGTCGGACAGGGATCTCTGGAAACACCATATATTTT. It translates to CASSRTGISGNTIYF.

The J gene is TRBJ1-5, the V gene TRBV10-3; the match to TRBD1 covers 8 bases. The CDR3 runs to 16 residues. Germline CDR1 and CDR2: ENHRY and SYGVKD. J gave up 1 base and V 3 bases, and 5 bases lay outside the gene matches. The CDR3 is CAISDDTGGSNQPQHF. CDR3 nucleotide sequence: TGTGCCATCAGTGATGACACAGGGGGGAGCAATCAGCCCCAGCATTTT.

This clonotype was detected many times. The rearrangement uses TRBV5-5 and TRBJ2-5; no clear D gene. Between the trimmed V and J ends, which lost 1 base and 4 bases, there was a span of 8 bases. Germline V CDR1 and CDR2: SGHKS, YYEKEE (reference sequence). The CDR3 has 13 residues. The CDR3 coding sequence is TGTGCCAGCAGCTTGTATGGTTCAGAGACCCAGTACTTC. Amino acid sequence: CASSLYGSETQYF.

There are a few counts of this clonotype. This chain connects TRBV6-2 or TRBV6-3 to TRBJ2-7; D may be TRBD1 or TRBD2 (5 bases each). Germline lookup yields CDR1 MNHEY and CDR2 SVGEGT. This CDR3 has 12 amino acids. Trimming pared 4 bases from V and 2 bases from J, leaving 6 bases between. The CDR3 sequence: CASSWGPYEQYF. CDR3 bases: TGTGCCAGCAGTTGGGGACCCTACGAGCAGTACTTC.

A few counts support this clonotype. CDR3 region: CAISVSDGLEFSGANVLTF. DNA for the CDR3: TGTGCCATCAGTGTCTCGGACGGCCTGGAATTCTCTGGGGCCAACGTCCTGACTTTC. This chain connects TRBV10-3 to TRBJ2-6; no reliable D call. The CDR3 contains 19 residues. With 4 bases removed from V and 0 bases from J, the gap between germline ends came to 19 bases. Per the germline V gene, CDR1 is ENHRY and CDR2 is SYGVKD.

The gene calls are TRBV18 and TRBJ1-5; 7 nucleotides line up with TRBD1. The CDR3 loop spans 16 amino acids. Germline V gives CDR1 KGHSH, CDR2 LQKENI. Trimming took 2 bases from V and 6 from J; bases not matched to a gene: 10. The chain's CDR3 is CASSPESPGGGQPQHF. CDR3 in DNA: TGTGCCAGCTCACCAGAATCCCCAGGGGGAGGTCAGCCCCAGCATTTT.

The sample holds many counts of this clonotype. The chain combines TRBV12-5 with TRBJ1-2, with D possibly being TRBD1 (6 bases). Germline V lookup: CDR1 LGHNT, CDR2 FRNRAP. This CDR3 spans 13 amino acids. The V end was cut by 1 base, the J end by 6 bases, with 9 bases between. The CDR3: CASGLGRGDGYTF. The CDR3 coding sequence is TGTGCTAGTGGTTTGGGCAGGGGAGATGGCTACACCTTC.

This clonotype was counted a few times. The J gene is TRBJ2-3, the V gene TRBV11-2; D is perhaps TRBD1 or TRBD2 (5 bases each). Germline CDR1 SGHAT, CDR2 FQNNGV. The CDR3 spans 16 residues. V lost 5 bases to trimming and J lost 3 bases, with 18 bases between them. The DNA of the CDR3 is TGTGCCAGCAGCCTCAGTAGGGACCTGCTAACAGATACGCAGTATTTT. The encoded protein is CASSLSRDLLTDTQYF.

The chain links TRBV3-1 to TRBJ1-2; D call uncertain. V lost 0 bases, J lost 0 bases, and 8 bases lay in between. This CDR3 comprises 15 residues. Germline CDR1 and CDR2: LGHDT and YNNKEL (reference sequence). CDR3 DNA sequence: TGTGCCAGCAGCCAAGATTCAGGAGCTAACTATGGCTACACCTTC. It translates to CASSQDSGANYGYTF.

This clonotype was counted at least ten times. J is TRBJ1-4 and V is TRBV18; no definite D call. CDR3 length: 14 amino acids. Per the germline V gene, CDR1 is KGHSH and CDR2 is LQKENI. With 4 bases removed from V and 0 bases from J, the gap between germline ends came to 6 bases. CDR3 in amino acids: CASSQSATNEKLFF. The CDR3 nucleotides read TGTGCCAGCTCACAAAGTGCAACTAATGAAAAACTGTTTTTT.

This clonotype was observed a few times. The chain uses TRBV12-3 or TRBV12-4 and TRBJ2-7, with D perhaps matching TRBD2 (5 bases). Trimming left V 4 bases short and J 7 bases short, with 8 bases between. The CDR3 has 11 amino acids. This CDR3 reads CASSSGEEQYF. Here the CDR3 DNA reads TGTGCCAGCAGTTCTGGGGAGGAGCAGTACTTC.

At least ten counts were recorded for this clonotype. The chain uses TRBV7-4 and TRBJ1-5; TRBD1 agrees at 7 bases. The germline gives CDR1 SGHVT, CDR2 SQSDAQ. The CDR3 runs 14 residues. The V and J ends lost 2 bases and 5 bases, in that order; junction bases with no gene match: 3. CDR3: CASSLIGGHQPQHF. As DNA, the CDR3 is TGTGCCAGCAGCTTAATAGGGGGCCATCAGCCCCAGCATTTT.

The chain joins TRBV21-1 to TRBJ2-3; the D segment call TRBD2 is taken from the table without a DNA check. TRBV21-1 is designated a pseudogene. The CDR3 spans 18 residues. Here the CDR3 reads CASSKQTGGPSNTDTQYF. The CDR3 DNA is TGTGCCAGCAGCAAGCAGACGGGAGGGCCCTCGAACACAGATACGCAGTATTTT.

This clonotype was picked up a small number of times. The rearrangement uses TRBV27 and TRBJ1-5; D is unresolved. V dropped 4 bases and J dropped 5 bases, with 3 bases sitting between them. The CDR3 is 11 amino acids. Germline loops: CDR1 MNHEY, CDR2 SMNVEV (reference sequence). The CDR3 region is CASSCYQPQHF. CDR3 nucleotides: TGTGCCAGCAGTTGCTATCAGCCCCAGCATTTT.

This clonotype was seen ten or more times. The V call is TRBV29-1, the J call TRBJ2-7, with D perhaps TRBD1 (6 bases). The CDR3 sequence is 11 residues long. Germline V gives CDR1 SQVTM, CDR2 ANQGSEA. The V end was cut by 0 bases, the J end by 12 bases, with 12 bases between. The CDR3: CSVEDRRGMYF. The CDR3 DNA sequence: TGCAGCGTTGAAGACCGCAGGGGTATGTACTTC.

The rearrangement links TRBV5-4 to TRBJ2-7; no reliable D call. The germline CDR1 and CDR2 sequences are SGHNT and YYREEE (reference sequence). V lost 0 bases and J lost 7, with 14 bases in between. CDR3 size: 14 residues. The CDR3 DNA reads TGTGCCAGCAGCTTGGGTACCCAACTGGGGGAGCAGTACTTC. Encoded protein: CASSLGTQLGEQYF. Filled out from reference TRBV5-4 and TRBJ2-7, the complete variable domain reads ETGVTQSPTHLIKTRGQQVTLRCSSQSGHNTVSWYQQALGQGPQFIFQYYREEENGRGNFPPRFSGLQFPNYSSELNVNALELDDSALYLCASSLGTQLGEQYFGPGTRLTVT.

This clonotype was counted many times. The rearrangement links TRBV5-1 to TRBJ1-1, with D uncertain. Per germline, CDR1 SGHRS and CDR2 YFSETQ. The CDR3 contains 13 residues. V dropped 7 bases and J dropped 4 bases, with 14 bases sitting between them. CDR3 region: CASSVQVGTEAFF. CDR3 coding DNA: TGCGCCAGCTCCGTCCAAGTGGGCACTGAAGCTTTCTTT.

This clonotype was seen many times. The chain is built from TRBV6-2 or TRBV6-3 and TRBJ1-4, with 7 bases aligning to TRBD1. Germline CDR1 MNHEY, CDR2 SVGEGT. V gave up 6 bases and J gave up 3 bases; unmatched junction bases: 4. The CDR3 is made up of 14 amino acids. The CDR3 spells CASRGGQPNEKLFF. The CDR3 DNA sequence: TGTGCCAGCAGAGGGGGACAGCCTAATGAAAAACTGTTTTTT.

In this sample, this clonotype turned up a few times. The chain couples TRBV5-1 to TRBJ1-1, with D possibly matching TRBD1 (6 bases). Trimming left V 4 bases short and J 2 bases short, with 15 bases between. This CDR3 region has 15 residues. The germline V gene encodes CDR1 SGHRS and CDR2 YFSETQ. The CDR3 here is CASSDGQLRNTEAFF. CDR3 sequence (DNA): TGCGCCAGCAGCGATGGACAGCTCCGAAACACTGAAGCTTTCTTT.

The V gene is TRBV11-2, the J gene TRBJ2-7, with D maybe TRBD1 (6 bases). The V gene lost 4 bases and the J gene lost 5 bases, with 15 bases spanning the gap. CDR3 length: 14 amino acids. The germline V gene has CDR1 SGHAT and CDR2 FQNNGV. The CDR3 here is CASSWWGPPDEQYF. CDR3 nucleotide sequence: TGTGCCAGCAGCTGGTGGGGGCCCCCGGACGAGCAGTACTTC.

In this sample, this clonotype turned up a few times. The CDR3 nucleotides read TGTGCCAGCAGCGTAGAAGCGACAGAGGTTCCCTACGAGCAGTACTTC. This gives the protein CASSVEATEVPYEQYF. This chain links TRBV9 with TRBJ2-7; a possible D gene is TRBD1 (5 bases). The ends were cut back, 0 bases at V and 2 bases at J, with 15 bases in the middle. This CDR3 is 16 amino acids long. Germline assignment: CDR1 SGDLS and CDR2 YYNGEE.

In its sample, this clonotype was seen a few times. V gene TRBV7-2 combines with J gene TRBJ2-2, with D possibly being TRBD1 (6 bases). Germline CDR1 and CDR2: SGHTA and FQGNSA. The CDR3 spans 14 residues. V was cut by 6 bases and J by 0 bases, with 8 bases left in between. The CDR3 sequence: CASSGQPNTGELFF. In DNA form, the CDR3 reads TGTGCCAGCAGTGGACAGCCGAACACCGGGGAGCTGTTTTTT.

CDR3 residues: CASSQFRDRGFGEQFF. CDR3 sequence (DNA): TGTGCCAGCAGCCAATTCCGGGACAGGGGGTTCGGTGAGCAGTTCTTC. The genes are TRBV3-1 and TRBJ2-1, with 11 bases aligning to TRBD1. V was pared by 2 bases and J by 9 bases, with 9 bases of the junction left unmatched. CDR1 is LGHDT and CDR2 is YNNKEL in the germline V gene (reference sequence). This CDR3 spans 16 amino acids.

The CDR3 loop reads CSVEWTSGATDTQYF. CDR3 nucleotide sequence: TGCAGCGTTGAATGGACTAGCGGTGCCACAGATACGCAGTATTTT. V usage is TRBV29-1 and J usage is TRBJ2-3, with TRBD2 matching 10 bases. Germline V gives CDR1 SQVTM, CDR2 ANQGSEA. The CDR3 is 15 amino acids. V was pared by 2 bases and J by 2 bases, with 4 bases of the junction left unmatched.

This clonotype came up many times. The gene calls are TRBV5-4 and TRBJ1-1, with D perhaps matching TRBD1 (6 bases). This CDR3 comprises 13 residues. The germline V gene has CDR1 SGHNT and CDR2 YYREEE (reference sequence). V was clipped by 1 base and J by 4 bases, with 8 bases between them. The CDR3 DNA is TGTGCCAGCAGCTTGAACAGGGCCACTGAAGCTTTCTTT. The encoded protein is CASSLNRATEAFF.

This clonotype was detected ten times or more. This chain links TRBV12-3 or TRBV12-4 with TRBJ2-5, with TRBD2 matching 7 bases. V lost 6 bases and J lost 7; bases outside the gene matches: 8. The CDR3 contains 13 residues. The DNA for the CDR3 is TGTGCCAGCAGGGGGGGGATTGTAGGGACCCAGTACTTC. Its protein is CASRGGIVGTQYF.

This clonotype was detected only a few times. This rearrangement joins TRBV6-5 to TRBJ1-1; 8 bases fit TRBD1. The V gene end was trimmed by 5 bases and the J gene end by 7 bases; junction bases not matched to a gene: 3. Per germline, CDR1 MNHEY and CDR2 SVGAGI. The CDR3 covers 12 residues. CDR3 in amino acids: CASSRGQVEAFF. The CDR3 DNA follows: TGTGCCAGCAGTAGGGGACAGGTTGAAGCTTTCTTT.

In its sample, this clonotype was seen many times. The V gene is TRBV5-1, the J gene TRBJ1-2, with 9 bases lining up with TRBD1. The germline V gene has CDR1 SGHRS and CDR2 YFSETQ. The CDR3 is 13 residues long. The V gene end was trimmed by 5 bases and the J gene end by 4 bases; junction bases not matched to a gene: 3. CDR3 sequence: CASRGTGIYGYTF. The CDR3 DNA follows: TGCGCCAGCAGAGGGACAGGGATCTATGGCTACACCTTC.

The rearrangement uses TRBV12-3 or TRBV12-4 and TRBJ2-7; no reliable D call. The CDR3 extends over 13 amino acids. The germline V and J ends were trimmed by 7 bases and 2 bases, with 12 bases remaining between them. CDR3: CASTLAPAYEQYF. CDR3 coding DNA: TGTGCCAGCACCCTGGCCCCCGCCTACGAGCAGTACTTC.